This T cell receptor (beta chain) was recovered during a study of blood T cells in healthy people across ages. A second PCR, run for roughly 7 to 12 cycles, used a sample-barcoded 5' primer plus a J-beta primer mix. MiXCR, applied by TCRdb to the 5' RACE reads, yields one record per CDR3 protein. The profile covers 600,000 to 1,000,000 distinct CDR3 sequences, with roughly 64% appearing a single time and 20% to 25% taken by the ten largest. Germline loops: CDR1 SQVTM, CDR2 ANQGSEA. The V segment lost 7 bases and the J segment 5 bases; nucleotides outside the gene matches: 4. The CDR3 is made up of 12 amino acids.

The clonotype was recovered from a man aged 25-45 years in good health. The sample consisted of blood. The gene calls are TRBV29-1 and TRBJ2-1, with 8 bases lining up with TRBD2. This CDR3 is CSDRGGHNEQFF. The DNA for the CDR3 is TGCAGCGACCGGGGGGGCCACAATGAGCAGTTCTTC.